This T cell receptor beta chain was sequenced in a study of T-cell reconstitution after alpha-beta-depleted transplantation in children. Unique molecular identifiers were built into the TCRbeta library. In TCRdb, the PCR reads were re-called with MiXCR into one record per CDR3 protein. The sample holds some 400,000 distinct CDR3 sequences, around 21% seen once. V was trimmed by 6 bases and J by 5 bases, leaving 21 bases between them. Germline values: CDR1 MNHEY, CDR2 SVGEGT. This CDR3 region has 16 residues. This chain joins TRBV6-2 or TRBV6-3 and TRBJ2-3; a possible D gene is TRBD2 (5 bases). This clonotype was obtained from a human donor who donated a stem cell graft to a child with acute myeloid leukemia. Specimen: PBMCs from the stem cell graft donor, collected from the stem cell graft. Here the CDR3 DNA reads TGTGCCAGCAGCTTACTAGTCCTCCCTGATAAAGATACGCAGTATTTT. The encoded protein is CASSLLVLPDKDTQYF.